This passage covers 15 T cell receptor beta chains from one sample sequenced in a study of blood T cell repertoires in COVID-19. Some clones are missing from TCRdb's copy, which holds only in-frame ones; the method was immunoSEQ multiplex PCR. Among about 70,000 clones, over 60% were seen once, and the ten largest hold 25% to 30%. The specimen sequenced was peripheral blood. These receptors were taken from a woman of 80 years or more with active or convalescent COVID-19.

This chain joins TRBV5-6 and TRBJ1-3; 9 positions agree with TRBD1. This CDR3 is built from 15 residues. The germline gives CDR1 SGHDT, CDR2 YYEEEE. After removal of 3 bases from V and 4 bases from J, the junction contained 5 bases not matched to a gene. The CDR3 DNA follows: TGTGCCAGCAGCTCGACAGGGGGTAGCGGAAACACCATATATTTT. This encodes CASSSTGGSGNTIYF.

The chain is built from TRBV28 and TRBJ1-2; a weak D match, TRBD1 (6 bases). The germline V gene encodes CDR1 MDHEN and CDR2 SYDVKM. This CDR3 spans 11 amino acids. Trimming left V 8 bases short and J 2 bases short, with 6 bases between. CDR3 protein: CASGQNYGYTF. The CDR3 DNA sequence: TGTGCCAGCGGACAGAACTATGGCTACACCTTC.

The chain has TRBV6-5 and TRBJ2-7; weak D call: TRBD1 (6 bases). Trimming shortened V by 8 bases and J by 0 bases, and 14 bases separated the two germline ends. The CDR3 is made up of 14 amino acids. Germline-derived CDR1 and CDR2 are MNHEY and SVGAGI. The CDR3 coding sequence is TGTGCCAGCTTTGCAGGGGCTAGCTCCTACGAGCAGTACTTC. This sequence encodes CASFAGASSYEQYF.

This chain's CDR3 is CASSLAVNSYEQYF. CDR3 DNA: TGCGCCAGCAGCTTGGCGGTCAACTCCTACGAGCAGTACTTC. This chain joins TRBV5-1 and TRBJ2-7; D ambiguous. V lost 0 bases and J lost 0, with 7 bases in between. This CDR3 region has 14 residues. Germline CDR1 is SGHRS and CDR2 is YFSETQ. The variable domain in full, completed from reference TRBV5-1 and TRBJ2-7, reads KAGVTQTPRYLIKTRGQQVTLSCSPISGHRSVSWYQQTPGQGLQFLFEYFSETQRNKGNFPGRFSGRQFSNSRSEMNVSTLELGDSALYLCASSLAVNSYEQYFGPGTRLTVT.

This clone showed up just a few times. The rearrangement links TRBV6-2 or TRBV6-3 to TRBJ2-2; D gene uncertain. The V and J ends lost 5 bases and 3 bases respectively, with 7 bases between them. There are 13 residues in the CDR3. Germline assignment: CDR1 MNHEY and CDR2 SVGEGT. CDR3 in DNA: TGTGCCAGCAGTCCCCGGGACACCGGGGAGCTGTTTTTT. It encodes CASSPRDTGELFF.

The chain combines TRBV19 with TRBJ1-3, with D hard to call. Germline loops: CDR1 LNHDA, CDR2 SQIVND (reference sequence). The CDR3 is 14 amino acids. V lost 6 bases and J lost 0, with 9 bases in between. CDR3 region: CASRQQSSGNTIYF. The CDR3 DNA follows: TGTGCCAGTAGACAACAGAGCTCTGGAAACACCATATATTTT.

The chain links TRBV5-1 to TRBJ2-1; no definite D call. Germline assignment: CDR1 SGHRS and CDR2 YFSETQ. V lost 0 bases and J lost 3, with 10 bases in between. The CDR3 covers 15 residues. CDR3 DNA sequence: TGCGCCAGCAGCTTGGGGGCAGACCTCTACAATGAGCAGTTCTTC. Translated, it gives CASSLGADLYNEQFF. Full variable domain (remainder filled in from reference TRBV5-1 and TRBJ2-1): KAGVTQTPRYLIKTRGQQVTLSCSPISGHRSVSWYQQTPGQGLQFLFEYFSETQRNKGNFPGRFSGRQFSNSRSEMNVSTLELGDSALYLCASSLGADLYNEQFFGPGTRLTVL.

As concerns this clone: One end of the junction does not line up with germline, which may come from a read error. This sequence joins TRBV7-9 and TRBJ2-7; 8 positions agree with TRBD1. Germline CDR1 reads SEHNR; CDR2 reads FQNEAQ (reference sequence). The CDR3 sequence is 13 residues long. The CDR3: CASSQGQGLAPGF. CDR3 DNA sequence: TGTGCCAGCAGCCAAGGACAGGGCCTCGCCCCAGGCTTC.

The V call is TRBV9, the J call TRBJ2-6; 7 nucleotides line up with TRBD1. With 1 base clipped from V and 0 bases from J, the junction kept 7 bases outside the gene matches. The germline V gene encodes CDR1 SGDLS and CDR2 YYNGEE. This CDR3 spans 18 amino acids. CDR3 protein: CASSVNTGQSSGANVLTF. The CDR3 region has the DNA TGTGCCAGCAGCGTAAACACGGGACAGAGCTCTGGGGCCAACGTCCTGACTTTC. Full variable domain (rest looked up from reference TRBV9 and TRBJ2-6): DSGVTQTPKHLITATGQRVTLRCSPRSGDLSVYWYQQSLDQGLQFLIQYYNGEERAKGNILERFSAQQFPDLHSELNLSSLELGDSALYFCASSVNTGQSSGANVLTFGAGSRLTVL.

CDR3 amino acids: CASSLTGTGKETQYF. DNA for the CDR3: TGTGCCAGCAGCCTAACCGGGACAGGGAAAGAGACCCAGTACTTC. V gene TRBV11-3 combines with J gene TRBJ2-5; 9 nucleotides line up with TRBD1. V gave up 5 bases and J gave up 3 bases; unmatched junction bases: 7. Germline CDR1 reads SGHNT; CDR2 reads YENEEA. This CDR3 contains 15 residues.

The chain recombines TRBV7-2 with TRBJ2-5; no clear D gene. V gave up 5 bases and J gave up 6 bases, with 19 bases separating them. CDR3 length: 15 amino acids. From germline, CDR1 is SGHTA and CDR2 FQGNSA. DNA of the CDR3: TGTGCCAGCAGCGCCCCACACAGTGTCAGGAAGACCCAGTACTTC. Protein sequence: CASSAPHSVRKTQYF. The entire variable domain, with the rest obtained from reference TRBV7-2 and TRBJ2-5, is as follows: GAGVSQSPSNKVTEKGKDVELRCDPISGHTALYWYRQSLGQGLEFLIYFQGNSAPDKSGLPSDRFSAERTGGSVSTLTIQRTQQEDSAVYLCASSAPHSVRKTQYFGPGTRLLVL.

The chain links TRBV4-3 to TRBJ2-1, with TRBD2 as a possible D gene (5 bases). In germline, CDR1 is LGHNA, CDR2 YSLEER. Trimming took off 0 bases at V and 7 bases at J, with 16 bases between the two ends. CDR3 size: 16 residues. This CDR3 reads CASSQDLRTLGNEQFF. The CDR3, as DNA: TGCGCCAGCAGCCAAGATTTAAGGACTTTGGGGAATGAGCAGTTCTTC.

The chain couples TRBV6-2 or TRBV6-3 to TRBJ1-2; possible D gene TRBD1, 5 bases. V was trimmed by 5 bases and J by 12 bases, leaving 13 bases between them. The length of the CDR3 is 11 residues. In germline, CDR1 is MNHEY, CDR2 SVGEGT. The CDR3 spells CASSLPPGNTF. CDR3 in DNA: TGTGCCAGCAGTCTTCCCCCAGGGAACACCTTC.

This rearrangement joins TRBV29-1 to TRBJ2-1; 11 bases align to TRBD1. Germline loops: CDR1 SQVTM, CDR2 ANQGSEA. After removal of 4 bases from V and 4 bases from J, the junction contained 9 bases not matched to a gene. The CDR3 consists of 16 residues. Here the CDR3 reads CSVVDLGQGGYNEQFF. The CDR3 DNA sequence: TGCAGCGTTGTGGACCTGGGACAGGGGGGATACAATGAGCAGTTCTTC.

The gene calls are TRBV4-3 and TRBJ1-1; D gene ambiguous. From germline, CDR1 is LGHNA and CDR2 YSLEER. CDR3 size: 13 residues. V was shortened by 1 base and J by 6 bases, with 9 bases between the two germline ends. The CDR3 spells CASSQVPGSEAFF. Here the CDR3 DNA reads TGCGCCAGCAGCCAAGTCCCGGGGTCTGAAGCTTTCTTT.